Below are 21 T cell receptor beta chains sequenced from a single sample in a study of cytomegalovirus exposure and HLA in healthy donors. PCR was performed using 60 Vbeta and 13 Jbeta primers. Profiled with immunoSEQ multiplex PCR; TCRdb holds only in-frame clones, not every one. This table holds 200,000 to 250,000 clones, over 60% found once. The sequenced sample consisted of PBMCs. These receptors originate from a young man in good health and CMV-seronegative.

The J gene is TRBJ1-3, the V gene TRBV28, with 9 bases lining up with TRBD1. With 5 bases clipped from V and 4 bases from J, the junction kept 3 bases outside the gene matches. Germline CDR1 and CDR2: MDHEN and SYDVKM. This CDR3 is 14 amino acids long. The CDR3 DNA follows: TGTGCCAGCAGTACAGGGGGCTCAGGAAACACCATATATTTT. Protein sequence: CASSTGGSGNTIYF.

This chain connects TRBV7-9 to TRBJ2-7; 7 nucleotides agree with TRBD2. V trimming: 0 bases; J trimming: 7 bases; junction bases outside the gene matches: 9. Per the germline V gene, CDR1 is SEHNR and CDR2 is FQNEAQ (reference sequence). The CDR3 totals 15 residues. The CDR3 loop reads CASSLAGGPSGEQYF. DNA for the CDR3: TGTGCCAGCAGCTTAGCGGGAGGGCCCTCGGGAGAGCAGTACTTC.

V and J are TRBV19 and TRBJ1-1; 7 bases line up with TRBD1. Per germline, CDR1 LNHDA and CDR2 SQIVND (reference sequence). The CDR3 consists of 14 residues. The V segment lost 4 bases and the J segment 6 bases; nucleotides outside the gene matches: 8. Here the CDR3 DNA reads TGTGCCAGTAGTACAGGGGTCCAGGGGGCTGAAGCTTTCTTT. Its protein is CASSTGVQGAEAFF.

DNA of the CDR3: TGTGCCAGCACCCGGACTAGCGGGAGATACGAGCAGTACTTC. The encoded protein is CASTRTSGRYEQYF. The chain combines TRBV2 with TRBJ2-7, with 13 bases aligning to TRBD2. The CDR3 consists of 14 residues. V was clipped by 7 bases and J by 4 bases; unmatched bases: 4. The germline CDR1 and CDR2 sequences are SNHLY and FYNNEI.

This clone was seen a handful of times. The V and J genes are TRBV28 and TRBJ2-5; a possible D gene is TRBD2 (5 bases). The J call is in doubt because the DNA end fits TRBJ2-7 better. The CDR3 has 13 residues. The V gene's germline CDR1 is MDHEN and CDR2 SYDVKM. The CDR3 loop reads CASSPSGQYEQYF. CDR3 bases: TGTGCCAGCAGTCCCAGCGGCCAATACGAGCAGTACTTC.

Comments on this clone: Within the sample, other DNA sequences also encode this same CDR3. V and J are TRBV9 and TRBJ2-7; 7 positions match TRBD1. Germline values: CDR1 SGDLS, CDR2 YYNGEE. Trimming at V came to 0 bases and at J to 2 bases, leaving 2 bases not matched to a gene. The CDR3 is made up of 14 amino acids. The CDR3 region is CASSVGGGTYEQYF. CDR3 bases: TGTGCCAGCAGCGTAGGAGGGGGCACCTACGAGCAGTACTTC.

This chain connects TRBV18 to TRBJ2-3; 8 bases map to TRBD2. The germline gives CDR1 KGHSH, CDR2 LQKENI. The V gene end was trimmed by 3 bases and the J gene end by 6 bases; junction bases not matched to a gene: 14. CDR3 length equals 17 residues. The CDR3 DNA follows: TGTGCCAGCTCACCGATGGCGGGAGGCCTCACCCGCGATACGCAGTATTTT. Translated: CASSPMAGGLTRDTQYF.

Only a few counts were recorded for this clone. The chain combines TRBV5-1 with TRBJ1-4; 8 bases map to TRBD1. There are 16 residues in the CDR3. V shed 5 bases and J 4 bases; nucleotides not matched to a gene: 10. Per germline, CDR1 SGHRS and CDR2 YFSETQ. DNA of the CDR3: TGCGCCAGCAGTTCCCGACAGGGGCTGATTAATGAAAAACTGTTTTTT. This sequence encodes CASSSRQGLINEKLFF.

J is TRBJ2-2 and V is TRBV5-1, with TRBD1 matching over 11 bases. This CDR3 has 16 residues. J was trimmed by 6 bases and V by 4 bases; bases with no gene match: 8. Germline V gene sequence: CDR1 SGHRS, CDR2 YFSETQ. CDR3 protein: CASSRGTGGFSGELFF. CDR3 sequence (DNA): TGCGCCAGCAGCCGCGGGACAGGGGGTTTTTCCGGGGAGCTGTTTTTT.

This clone was observed once. V gene TRBV18 combines with J gene TRBJ1-1; D is possibly TRBD1 (5 bases). The V gene's germline CDR1 is KGHSH and CDR2 LQKENI. The CDR3 has 16 residues. With 1 base removed from V and 1 base from J, the gap between germline ends came to 13 bases. CDR3 coding DNA: TGTGCCAGCTCACCACAACTTACGGGGGAGAACACTGAAGCTTTCTTT. It specifies CASSPQLTGENTEAFF.

V and J are TRBV10-3 and TRBJ1-5; 9 nucleotides align to TRBD1. There are 15 residues in the CDR3. V trimming: 6 bases; J trimming: 5 bases; junction bases outside the gene matches: 8. Germline CDR1 and CDR2: ENHRY and SYGVKD. Here the CDR3 DNA reads TGTGCCATCAGCAAGGCAACAGGGGGCGATCAGCCCCAGCATTTT. Protein sequence: CAISKATGGDQPQHF.

This clone was detected a few times. The chain recombines TRBV19 with TRBJ2-7, with 7 nucleotides matching TRBD1. CDR3 length equals 13 residues. Germline CDR1 reads LNHDA; CDR2 reads SQIVND (reference sequence). J gave up 6 bases and V 3 bases, and 5 bases lay outside the gene matches. The CDR3 nucleotides read TGTGCCAGTAGTATTAGAACAGGGGTCGAGCAGTACTTC. It is translated as CASSIRTGVEQYF. Based on the CDR3 plus reference TRBV19 and TRBJ2-7, the full variable domain is DGGITQSPKYLFRKEGQNVTLSCEQNLNHDAMYWYRQDPGQGLRLIYYSQIVNDFQKGDIAEGYSVSREKKESFPLTVTSAQKNPTAFYLCASSIRTGVEQYFGPGTRLTVT.

V and J are TRBV6-1 and TRBJ2-1; 7 positions match TRBD1. The germline V gene has CDR1 MNHNS and CDR2 SASEGT. CDR3 length equals 13 residues. The ends lost 6 bases at V and 8 bases at J; junction bases unmatched: 7. The CDR3 sequence is CASSKGQSDEQFF. The DNA of the CDR3 is TGTGCCAGCAGCAAGGGACAGTCAGATGAGCAGTTCTTC.

CDR3 in amino acids: CASSLAINTNTGELFF. CDR3 DNA: TGTGCCAGCAGTCTGGCCATAAATACCAACACCGGGGAGCTGTTTTTT. The chain combines TRBV7-8 with TRBJ2-2; no clear D. The CDR3 consists of 16 residues. V shed 6 bases and J shed 2 bases, with 16 bases lying between them. Germline lookup yields CDR1 SGHVS and CDR2 FQNEAQ.

The J gene is TRBJ1-6, the V gene TRBV6-5; 10 nucleotides match TRBD1. Germline CDR1 MNHEY, CDR2 SVGAGI. The CDR3 has 13 amino acids. CDR3 sequence reads: CASRGTGDSPLHF. Written as DNA, the CDR3 is TGTGCGAGTAGGGGGACAGGGGATTCACCCCTCCACTTT.

The chain joins TRBV13 to TRBJ2-3; D possibly corresponds to TRBD2 (5 bases). Germline CDR1 is PRHDT and CDR2 is FYEKMQ (reference sequence). V lost 0 bases to trimming and J lost 4 bases, with 5 bases between them. The CDR3 extends over 13 amino acids. The CDR3 sequence: CASSLGLADTQYF. The CDR3 DNA sequence: TGTGCCAGCAGCTTAGGACTAGCAGATACGCAGTATTTT.

The J gene is TRBJ2-2, the V gene TRBV5-1; 11 nucleotides match TRBD2. The length of the CDR3 is 15 residues. Per germline, CDR1 SGHRS and CDR2 YFSETQ. J was trimmed by 5 bases and V by 5 bases; bases with no gene match: 5. The CDR3 DNA reads TGCGCCAGCAGTTGGGGACTAGCGGATACCGGGGAGCTGTTTTTT. Its translation is CASSWGLADTGELFF.

The J gene is TRBJ2-1, the V gene TRBV7-2, with TRBD1 matching over 9 bases. Germline V gene sequence: CDR1 SGHTA, CDR2 FQGNSA. J lost 7 bases, V lost 5 bases, and 3 bases had no gene match. The CDR3 extends over 13 amino acids. The CDR3 nucleotides read TGTGCCAGCAGCCTAGGACAGGGGAATGAGCAGTTCTTC. Translated: CASSLGQGNEQFF.

The chain is built from TRBV29-1 and TRBJ2-5, with D possibly being TRBD1 (7 bases). The CDR3 has 14 amino acids. The V and J ends lost 5 bases and 4 bases respectively, with 17 bases between them. In germline, CDR1 is SQVTM, CDR2 ANQGSEA. CDR3 sequence (DNA): TGCAGCGTTAATGGCAGGGGGGAGTCAGAGACCCAGTACTTC. Protein sequence: CSVNGRGESETQYF.

This chain links TRBV19 with TRBJ2-1; 7 nucleotides align to TRBD2. The V and J ends lost 5 bases and 3 bases, in that order; junction bases with no gene match: 7. The CDR3 is made up of 15 amino acids. Germline V gene lookup returns CDR1 LNHDA and CDR2 SQIVND (reference sequence). The CDR3 here is CASSSLSGGYNEQFF. CDR3 sequence (DNA): TGTGCCAGTAGTTCCCTATCGGGAGGCTACAATGAGCAGTTCTTC.

The V and J genes are TRBV19 and TRBJ2-7; TRBD1 aligns across 8 bases. The CDR3 spans 15 residues. The ends lost 7 bases at V and 2 bases at J; junction bases unmatched: 10. Looked up from germline, CDR1 is LNHDA and CDR2 is SQIVND (reference sequence). CDR3: CASILKGTGPYEQYF. CDR3 DNA: TGTGCCAGTATTCTGAAAGGGACAGGCCCCTACGAGCAGTACTTC.